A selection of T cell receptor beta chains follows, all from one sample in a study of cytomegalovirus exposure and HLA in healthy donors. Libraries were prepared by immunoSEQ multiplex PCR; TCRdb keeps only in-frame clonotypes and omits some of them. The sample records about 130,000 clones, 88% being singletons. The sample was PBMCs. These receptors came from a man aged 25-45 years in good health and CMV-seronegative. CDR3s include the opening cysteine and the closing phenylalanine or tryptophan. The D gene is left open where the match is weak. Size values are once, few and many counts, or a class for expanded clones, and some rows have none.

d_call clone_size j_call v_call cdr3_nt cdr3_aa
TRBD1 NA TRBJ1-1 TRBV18 TGTGCCAGCTCAGCCTCCGGGACAGCAAACACTGAAGCTTTCTTT CASSASGTANTEAFF
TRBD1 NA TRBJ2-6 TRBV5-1 TGCGCCAGCAGCTTGACCGACAGGGCCACCGGGGCCAACGTCCTGACTTTC CASSLTDRATGANVLTF
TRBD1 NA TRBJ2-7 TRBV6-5 TGTGCCAGCAGTTACTCGACAGGGAGCGAGCAGTACTTC CASSYSTGSEQYF
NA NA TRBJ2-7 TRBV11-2 TGTGCCAGCAGCCTAGTGGGGCTCGAGCAGTACTTC CASSLVGLEQYF
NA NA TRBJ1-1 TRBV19 TGTGCCAGTAGCCCCACAGGGATGAACACTGAAGCTTTCTTT CASSPTGMNTEAFF
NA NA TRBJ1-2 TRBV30 TGTGCCTGGATACGGGGGGGCGGTGGCTACACCTTC CAWIRGGGGYTF
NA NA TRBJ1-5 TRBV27 TGTGCCAGCAGTTTATCCCCTGACAGAGTTAATCAGCCCCAGCATTTT CASSLSPDRVNQPQHF
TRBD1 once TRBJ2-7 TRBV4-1 TGCGCCAACAGCCAAGTACAGGGGGCATCCTACGAGCAGTACTTC CANSQVQGASYEQYF
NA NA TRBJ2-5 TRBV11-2 TGTGCCAGCAGCTTCGGGGAGACCCAGTACTTC CASSFGETQYF
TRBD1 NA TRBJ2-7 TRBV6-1 TGTGCCAGCAGGGGACAGACTTACTACGAGCAGTACTTC CASRGQTYYEQYF
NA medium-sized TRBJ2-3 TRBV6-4 TGTGCCAGCAGCCCCACCCAGGGCACAGATACGCAGTATTTT CASSPTQGTDTQYF
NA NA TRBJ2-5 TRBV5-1 TGCGCCAGCAGCTTGGCCGCGGTGGCAGAGACCCAGTACTTC CASSLAAVAETQYF
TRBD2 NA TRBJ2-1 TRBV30 TGTGCCTGGAGCCCAAGCGGGGGCCCCTACAATGAGCAGTTCTTC CAWSPSGGPYNEQFF
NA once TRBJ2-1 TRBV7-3 TGTGCCAGCAGCTTCTGGGCTCCCGGGGGCAATGAGCAGTTCTTC CASSFWAPGGNEQFF
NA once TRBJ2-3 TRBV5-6 TGTGCCAGCAGCTTGTTAGGGGCGAGCACAGATACGCAGTATTTT CASSLLGASTDTQYF
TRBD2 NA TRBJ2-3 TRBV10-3 TGTGCCATCAGTGATGGAGCGGGAGGGAGCATCACAGATACGCAGTATTTT CAISDGAGGSITDTQYF
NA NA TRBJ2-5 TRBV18 TGTGCCAGCGCTCTACCAACCCCGGGAGTGGGGGAGACCCAGTACTTC CASALPTPGVGETQYF
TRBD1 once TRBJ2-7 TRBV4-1 TGCGCCAGCAGCCAGGACAGGGGGCTTTACGAGCAGTACTTC CASSQDRGLYEQYF
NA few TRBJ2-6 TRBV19 TGTGCCAGTAGTCAGTCCCTTGCCAACGTCCTGACTTTC CASSQSLANVLTF
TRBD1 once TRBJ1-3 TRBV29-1 TGCAGCGCCTCGGAGGGGGCCAACACCATATATTTT CSASEGANTIYF
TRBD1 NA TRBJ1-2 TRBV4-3 TGCGCCAGCAGCCAAGAGCTCGACAGGGGGAGTGGTGGCTACACCTTC CASSQELDRGSGGYTF
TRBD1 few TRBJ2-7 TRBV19 TGTGCCAGTGGACAGGGGGTATCCTACGAGCAGTACTTC CASGQGVSYEQYF
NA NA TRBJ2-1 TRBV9 TGTGCCAGCAGTGCCGAGGTCCCTAATGAGCAGTTCTTC CASSAEVPNEQFF
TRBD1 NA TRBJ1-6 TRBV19 TGTGCCAGTACCAAATGGGCCCCTCTGGGACAGGGGGCTTCACCCCTCCACTTT CASTKWAPLGQGASPLHF
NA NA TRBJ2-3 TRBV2 TGTGCCAGCAACTACGGCGTTGGCACAGATACGCAGTATTTT CASNYGVGTDTQYF
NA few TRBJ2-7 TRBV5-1 TGCGCCAGCAGCCCGGGGCCGGGGGGCTCATACGAGCAGTACTTC CASSPGPGGSYEQYF
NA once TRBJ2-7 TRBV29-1 TGCAGCGTTGAAACCCTAGCCTACGAGCAGTACTTC CSVETLAYEQYF
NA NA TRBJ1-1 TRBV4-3 TGCGCCAGCAGCCAAGATCACGGCGGATACACTGAAGCTTTCTTT CASSQDHGGYTEAFF
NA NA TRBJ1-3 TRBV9 TGTGCCAGCACGAGGAGCGCGATCGTCTCTGGAAACACCATATATTTT CASTRSAIVSGNTIYF
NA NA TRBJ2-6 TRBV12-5 TGTGCTAGTGGTCCCAAAATCTCTGGGGCCAACGTCCTGACTTTC CASGPKISGANVLTF
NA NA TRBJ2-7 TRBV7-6 TGTGCCAGCAGCTTAGAGGCAGCGAGCTCCTACGAGCAGTACTTC CASSLEAASSYEQYF
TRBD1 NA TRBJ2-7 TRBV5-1 TGCGCCAGCAGCCTGGGGGACAGGGTCTACGAGCAGTACTTC CASSLGDRVYEQYF
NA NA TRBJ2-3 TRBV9 TGTGCCAGCAGCTCCCGACAAGGCACAGATACGCAGTATTTT CASSSRQGTDTQYF
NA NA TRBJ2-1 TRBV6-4 TGTGCCAGCAGTGACCGTCAACTAGCTGGGTACAATGAGCAGTTCTTC CASSDRQLAGYNEQFF
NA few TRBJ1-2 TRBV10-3 TGTGCCATCAGTGAGTCAGAGAATGGCTACACCTTC CAISESENGYTF
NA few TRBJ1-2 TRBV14 TGTGCCAGCAGCCAAGACCGGGATAGCTACACCTTC CASSQDRDSYTF
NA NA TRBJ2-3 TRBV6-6 TGTGCCAGCAGAATACAGGGAGCTGACACAGATACGCAGTATTTT CASRIQGADTDTQYF
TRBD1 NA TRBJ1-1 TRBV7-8 TGTGCCAGCAGCTTAGGTCCGGGACAGGATATTTTTAGCACTGAAGCTTTCTTT CASSLGPGQDIFSTEAFF
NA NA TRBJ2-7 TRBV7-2 TGTGCCAGCAGCTTACCAGATAACGAGCAGTACTTC CASSLPDNEQYF
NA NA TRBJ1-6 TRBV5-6 TGTGCCAGCAGCTTGGTACAGGCGAGTGAGTCACCCCTCCACTTT CASSLVQASESPLHF
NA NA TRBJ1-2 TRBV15 TGTGCCACCAGCACGGGTAAAGACCCAATCCCCTATGGCTACACCTTC CATSTGKDPIPYGYTF
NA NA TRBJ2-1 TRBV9 TGTGCCAGCAGCGTAGGAACAGGTTCCGGATCCTACAATGAGCAGTTCTTC CASSVGTGSGSYNEQFF
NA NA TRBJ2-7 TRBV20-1 TGCAGTGCTCTTCTCCTCTACGAGCAGTACTTC CSALLLYEQYF
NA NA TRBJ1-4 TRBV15 TGTGCCACCAGCAGAGACAGGGTTTGGGAAAAACTGTTTTTT CATSRDRVWEKLFF
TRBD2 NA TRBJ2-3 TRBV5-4 TGTGCCAGCAGATTGGGGGGACTAGCGGGAGTCGGGGGCACAGATACGCAGTATTTT CASRLGGLAGVGGTDTQYF
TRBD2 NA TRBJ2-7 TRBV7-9 TGTGCCAGCAGCTTACCGCATAGCGGGAGTCCCTACGAGCAGTACTTC CASSLPHSGSPYEQYF